The T cell receptor beta chain under discussion was sequenced for a study of CD8 T cells in ankylosing spondylitis. Note on this clonotype: Its antigen remains unknown.

Using its own MiXCR run on the 5' RACE reads, TCRdb lists one record per CDR3 protein. The table records hundreds of thousands of distinct CDR3 sequences, 15% to 20% of them present only once. The CDR3 contains 17 residues. Germline-derived CDR1 and CDR2 are SGHRS and YFSETQ. Trimming took 1 base from V and 0 from J, leaving 14 bases between them. Overall study results and limits: It was reported that disease-linked clones were significantly enriched in matched ankylosing spondylitis synovial fluid. Ankylosing spondylitis blood seemed to carry a telltale TCR beta motif made of several highly homologous variants.

The receptor comes from a male donor with ankylosing spondylitis. The chain couples TRBV5-1 to TRBJ2-4; no definite D call. The sample comprised blood, either unsorted or a sorted T cell fraction (not recorded which). This CDR3 is CASSLTPGTLAKNIQYF. CDR3 DNA sequence: TGCGCCAGCAGCTTGACCCCGGGCACTTTAGCCAAAAACATTCAGTACTTC. Full variable domain (missing parts from reference TRBV5-1 and TRBJ2-4): KAGVTQTPRYLIKTRGQQVTLSCSPISGHRSVSWYQQTPGQGLQFLFEYFSETQRNKGNFPGRFSGRQFSNSRSEMNVSTLELGDSALYLCASSLTPGTLAKNIQYFGAGTRLSVL.